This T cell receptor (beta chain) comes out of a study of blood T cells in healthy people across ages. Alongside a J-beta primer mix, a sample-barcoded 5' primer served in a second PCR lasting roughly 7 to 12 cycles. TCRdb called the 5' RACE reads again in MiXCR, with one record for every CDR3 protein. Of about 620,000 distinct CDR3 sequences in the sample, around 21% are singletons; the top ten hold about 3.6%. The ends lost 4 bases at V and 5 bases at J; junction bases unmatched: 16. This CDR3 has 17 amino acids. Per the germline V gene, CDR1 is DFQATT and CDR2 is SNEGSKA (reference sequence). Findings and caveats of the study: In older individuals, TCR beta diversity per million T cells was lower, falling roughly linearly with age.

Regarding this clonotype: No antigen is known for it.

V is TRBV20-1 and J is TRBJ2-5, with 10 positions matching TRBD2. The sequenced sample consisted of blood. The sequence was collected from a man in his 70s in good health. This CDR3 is CSAIIPGASGRGETQYF. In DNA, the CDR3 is TGCAGTGCTATAATCCCCGGTGCTAGCGGGAGAGGGGAGACCCAGTACTTC.